This T cell receptor (beta chain) was captured by sequencing in a study of shared clonotypes between healthy human individuals. Study outcomes and limitations: Donor scarcity curtailed the genetic and exposure-history diversity represented herein. The expectation was that sequencing depth would affect clonotype sharing among donors. Memory subsets generally showed smaller estimated richness than naive subsets did.

Selected positively for CCR7 and CD45RO-negative, naive CD8 cells excluded terminally differentiated effector memory CD45RA+ cells. The CDR3 is made up of 14 amino acids. V was clipped by 0 bases and J by 8 bases, with 12 bases between them. CDR1 and CDR2 (germline): SGHRS, YFSETQ. The genomic DNA of each subset was split evenly across several immunoSEQ plates. Profiling relied on immunoSEQ multiplex PCR, and the TCRdb table lists in-frame clones only, not all of them. The sample lists around 2,000,000 clones, about 92% occurring once. Comments on this clone: Its cognate antigen is unknown.

The chain links TRBV5-1 to TRBJ2-1; tentatively, D is TRBD2 (5 bases). Sequencing input: naive CD8+ T cells from PBMCs. This clonotype was obtained from a man younger than 35 in good health. Some clones in this sample may be carry-over from other donors' samples. CDR3 DNA: TGCGCCAGCAGCTTGGTCCTAGCCCGGGATGAGCAGTTCTTC. Translating it yields CASSLVLARDEQFF.